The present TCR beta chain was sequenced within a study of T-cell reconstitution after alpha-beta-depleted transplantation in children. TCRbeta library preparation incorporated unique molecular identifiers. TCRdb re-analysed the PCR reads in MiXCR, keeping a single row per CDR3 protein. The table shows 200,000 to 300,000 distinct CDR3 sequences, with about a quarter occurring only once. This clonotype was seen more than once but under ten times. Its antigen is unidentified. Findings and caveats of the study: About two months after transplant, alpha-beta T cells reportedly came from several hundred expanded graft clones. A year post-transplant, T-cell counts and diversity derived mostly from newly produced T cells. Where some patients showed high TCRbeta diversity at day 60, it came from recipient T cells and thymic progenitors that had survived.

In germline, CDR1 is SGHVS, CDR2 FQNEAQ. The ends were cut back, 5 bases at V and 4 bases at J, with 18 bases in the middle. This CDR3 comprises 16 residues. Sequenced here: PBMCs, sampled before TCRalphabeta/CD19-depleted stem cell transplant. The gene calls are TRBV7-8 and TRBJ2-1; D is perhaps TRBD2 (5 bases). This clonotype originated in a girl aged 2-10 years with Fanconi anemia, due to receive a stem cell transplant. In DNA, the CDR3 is TGTGCCAGCAGCCTAACCCCCGAGGGCCTTTACAATGAGCAGTTCTTC. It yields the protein CASSLTPEGLYNEQFF.